The 6 T cell receptor beta chains presented below share a single source sample, sequenced in a study of blood T cell repertoires in COVID-19. Clones were read by immunoSEQ multiplex PCR, and TCRdb kept only the in-frame ones, dropping some. The table includes roughly 250,000 clones, about 85% detected once. The sequenced material came from peripheral blood. The receptors were gathered from a man aged 60-69 years who had recovered from COVID-19.

This sequence joins TRBV5-1 and TRBJ2-2; 9 positions match TRBD1. In germline, CDR1 is SGHRS, CDR2 YFSETQ. V dropped 9 bases and J dropped 4; count of bases not matched to a gene: 16. The CDR3 contains 17 residues. CDR3 protein: CATTAQLGTGSTGELFF. CDR3 bases: TGCGCCACCACGGCGCAGCTTGGGACAGGGAGCACCGGGGAGCTGTTTTTT.

The chain couples TRBV5-6 to TRBJ1-4; 11 bases are shared with TRBD1. Germline-derived CDR1 and CDR2 are SGHDT and YYEEEE. Trimming removed 3 bases from V and 2 bases from J; junction bases left unmatched: 3. This CDR3 has 16 amino acids. This CDR3 is CASSSRDRGTNEKLFF. DNA of the CDR3: TGTGCCAGCAGCTCCCGGGACAGGGGGACTAATGAAAAACTGTTTTTT.

V usage is TRBV6-5 and J usage is TRBJ1-1; D gene ambiguous. The CDR3 has 14 residues. CDR1 and CDR2 (germline): MNHEY, SVGAGI. Trimming shortened V by 6 bases and J by 5 bases, and 16 bases separated the two germline ends. CDR3 sequence (DNA): TGTGCCAGCAGGACCGAGAGGGTTGGGACTGAAGCTTTCTTT. Translated, it gives CASRTERVGTEAFF.

The chain is built from TRBV6-6 and TRBJ2-3; 8 nucleotides agree with TRBD2. The CDR3 has 16 amino acids. Germline V gene lookup returns CDR1 MNHNY and CDR2 SVGAGI (reference sequence). The J segment lost 3 bases and the V segment lost 4 bases, leaving 9 bases of the junction unmatched. The CDR3 reads CASSSYVAGFTDTQYF. CDR3 sequence (DNA): TGTGCCAGCAGTTCCTACGTAGCGGGGTTTACAGATACGCAGTATTTT.

The V gene is TRBV3-1 (or the pseudogene TRBV3-2), the J gene TRBJ1-5, with TRBD1 as a possible D gene (6 bases). Germline V gene data show CDR1 as LGHDT and CDR2 as YNNKEL (reference sequence). This CDR3 is built from 15 residues. V gave up 4 bases and J gave up 2 bases, with 12 bases separating them. The CDR3 reads CASSPTGIGNQPQHF. The CDR3 region has the DNA TGTGCCAGCAGCCCAACAGGGATTGGCAATCAGCCCCAGCATTTT.

The V call is TRBV19, the J call TRBJ1-3; D uncertain. The length of the CDR3 is 20 residues. Germline CDR1 LNHDA, CDR2 SQIVND (reference sequence). Trimming took 3 bases from V and 0 from J, leaving 24 bases between them. The CDR3 nucleotides read TGTGCCAGTAGTATGTATCCCCCACACGGCAGCGTTATCTCTGGAAACACCATATATTTT. Translating it yields CASSMYPPHGSVISGNTIYF.